These T cell receptor beta chains were read from a single sample in a study of blood T cell repertoires in COVID-19. The repertoire was sequenced with immunoSEQ multiplex PCR; TCRdb's copy has only in-frame clones and lacks some. In the table there are roughly 60,000 clones, around 75% of which are singletons. Sequencing was carried out using peripheral blood. Receptor source: a human donor in a cohort sampled during active COVID-19. The CDR3 runs from the conserved cysteine through the conserved F or W. Fields, in order: V gene, clone size, CDR3 length, D gene, J gene, CDR3 DNA, CDR3 protein. D genes are given only for firm matches. The size of a clone is reported for some rows only, either as once, few or many, or as a class for expanded clones.

V: TRBV7-2; size: few; length: 15; D: TRBD1; J: TRBJ1-1; DNA: TGTGCCAGCAGCTTATCTTTGACAGGGGGCGGTGAAGCTTTCTTT; CDR3: CASSLSLTGGGEAFF
V: TRBV5-4; size: NA; length: 16; D: NA; J: TRBJ2-7; DNA: TGTGCCAGCAGCCCCGGTGGGGCGGGGGCCCCCTACGAGCAGTACTTC; CDR3: CASSPGGAGAPYEQYF
V: TRBV5-4; size: NA; length: 15; D: NA; J: TRBJ2-7; DNA: TGTGCCAGCACCCAAACCGGGACTGGGCCTTACGAGCAGTACTTC; CDR3: CASTQTGTGPYEQYF
V: TRBV6-4; size: NA; length: 15; D: TRBD2; J: TRBJ2-1; DNA: TGTGCCAGCAGCGTGACTAGCGGGAGTGGGAATGAGCAGTTCTTC; CDR3: CASSVTSGSGNEQFF
V: TRBV19; size: few; length: 14; D: NA; J: TRBJ1-1; DNA: TGTGCCAGTAGTATAGGCTTCGGGAACACTGAAGCTTTCTTT; CDR3: CASSIGFGNTEAFF
V: TRBV5-3; size: NA; length: 14; D: NA; J: TRBJ1-1; DNA: TGTGCCACCATAAGAACAGGGCACGCCACTGAAGCTTTCTTT; CDR3: CATIRTGHATEAFF
V: TRBV19; size: NA; length: 14; D: NA; J: TRBJ2-1; DNA: TGTGCCAGCAAAGACAGGTCACCGGCCAATGAGCAGTTCTTC; CDR3: CASKDRSPANEQFF
V: TRBV11-1; size: NA; length: 14; D: NA; J: TRBJ2-7; DNA: TGTGCCACCCTTGACAGGACAAGCTCCTACGAGCAGTACTTC; CDR3: CATLDRTSSYEQYF
V: TRBV4-3; size: few; length: 16; D: NA; J: TRBJ1-2; DNA: TGCGCCAGCAGCCAAGAAATAGAAACAGCTTCCTATGGCTACACCTTC; CDR3: CASSQEIETASYGYTF
V: TRBV12-3/TRBV12-4; size: once; length: 12; D: NA; J: TRBJ2-5; DNA: TGTGCCAGCACTAACACAGGGGAGACCCAGTACTTC; CDR3: CASTNTGETQYF
V: TRBV27; size: NA; length: 14; D: TRBD1; J: TRBJ1-3; DNA: TGTGCCAGCAGTTTCCGACAGGGGGCGAACACCATATATTTT; CDR3: CASSFRQGANTIYF
V: TRBV28; size: NA; length: 14; D: NA; J: TRBJ2-3; DNA: TGTGCCAGCAGGCGTCAGGGGCCCGCAGATACGCAGTATTTT; CDR3: CASRRQGPADTQYF
V: TRBV19; size: NA; length: 14; D: NA; J: TRBJ2-1; DNA: TGTGCCAGTAGTATAGGGCAGGGCTACAATGAGCAGTTCTTC; CDR3: CASSIGQGYNEQFF
V: TRBV6-1; size: NA; length: 14; D: TRBD1; J: TRBJ2-7; DNA: TGTGCCAGCAGTGAAGAGGGCAGGGGGCTCGAGCAGTACTTC; CDR3: CASSEEGRGLEQYF
V: TRBV6-1; size: NA; length: 18; D: NA; J: TRBJ2-3; DNA: TGTGCCAGCAGTGCCGACCCGTGGGGGGGCGGTGGTTCAGATACGCAGTATTTT; CDR3: CASSADPWGGGGSDTQYF
V: TRBV6-5; size: once; length: 12; D: NA; J: TRBJ1-2; DNA: TGTGCCAGCAGCACTGGGACACAGGGCTACACCTTC; CDR3: CASSTGTQGYTF
V: TRBV7-3; size: NA; length: 15; D: TRBD2; J: TRBJ2-2; DNA: TGTGCCAGCATGTCTGCGGGAGGGGGTACCGGGGAGCTGTTTTTT; CDR3: CASMSAGGGTGELFF
V: TRBV27; size: once; length: 16; D: TRBD2; J: TRBJ2-5; DNA: TGTGCCAGCAGTTTTTGGACTAGCGGGGGGTATGAGACCCAGTACTTC; CDR3: CASSFWTSGGYETQYF
V: TRBV6-5; size: NA; length: 14; D: TRBD1; J: TRBJ2-7; DNA: TGTGCCAGCAGCCGGGACAGGACTACCTACGAGCAGTACTTC; CDR3: CASSRDRTTYEQYF
V: TRBV6-2/TRBV6-3; size: NA; length: 13; D: NA; J: TRBJ1-1; DNA: TGTGCCAGCAGTCGGGTGGCCAGGGGTGAAGCTTTCTTT; CDR3: CASSRVARGEAFF
V: TRBV7-9; size: NA; length: 17; D: TRBD1; J: TRBJ2-1; DNA: TGTGCCAGCAGCTCCCTAAGGGGGCGGAGATCCTACAATGAGCAGTTCTTC; CDR3: CASSSLRGRRSYNEQFF
V: TRBV15; size: NA; length: 16; D: NA; J: TRBJ1-5; DNA: TGTGCCACCAGCAGAGATGGGGGCTGGGGCAATCAGCCCCAGCATTTT; CDR3: CATSRDGGWGNQPQHF
V: TRBV19; size: NA; length: 19; D: TRBD2; J: TRBJ2-1; DNA: TGTGCCAGTAGTATAGTCATGGGACTAGCGGGGGGGACAAGCGATGAGCAGTTCTTC; CDR3: CASSIVMGLAGGTSDEQFF
V: TRBV3-1/TRBV3-2; size: NA; length: 15; D: NA; J: TRBJ2-3; DNA: TGTGCCAGCAGCTTCCTTTGGGCCCGTGGTGATACGCAGTATTTT; CDR3: CASSFLWARGDTQYF
V: TRBV7-6; size: once; length: 15; D: TRBD1; J: TRBJ1-6; DNA: TGTGCCAGCAGCATTGGACAGGGGATTGGGTCACCCCTCCACTTT; CDR3: CASSIGQGIGSPLHF
V: TRBV28; size: NA; length: 15; D: NA; J: TRBJ2-3; DNA: TGTGCCAGCAGTTTAGTAGAGCAAACCCCAGATACGCAGTATTTT; CDR3: CASSLVEQTPDTQYF
V: TRBV5-1; size: NA; length: 15; D: NA; J: TRBJ1-2; DNA: TGCGCCAGCAGTCGGGGGGCCACTATTAACTATGGCTACACCTTC; CDR3: CASSRGATINYGYTF
V: TRBV2; size: NA; length: 13; D: NA; J: TRBJ1-1; DNA: TGTGCCAGCAGTGGACAGATGAACACTGAAGCTTTCTTT; CDR3: CASSGQMNTEAFF
V: TRBV5-1; size: NA; length: 15; D: NA; J: TRBJ2-7; DNA: TGCGCCAGCAGCTTGATTCCAGCGGACGCCTACGAGCAGTACTTC; CDR3: CASSLIPADAYEQYF
V: TRBV7-9; size: NA; length: 15; D: TRBD1; J: TRBJ1-3; DNA: TGTGCCAGCAGCCGAACGACAGGGGCTGGAAACACCATATATTTT; CDR3: CASSRTTGAGNTIYF
V: TRBV30; size: NA; length: 12; D: NA; J: TRBJ1-2; DNA: TGTGCCTGGAGTGTAGGGGCCGATGGCTACACCTTC; CDR3: CAWSVGADGYTF
V: TRBV28; size: NA; length: 16; D: NA; J: TRBJ2-5; DNA: TGTGCCAGCAGTTCTTCCTTTAGCGATGCACGAGAGACCCAGTACTTC; CDR3: CASSSSFSDARETQYF
V: TRBV29-1; size: NA; length: 15; D: NA; J: TRBJ2-1; DNA: TGCAGCGCCTCGTGGGGGGTCGGAGGTCACAATGAGCAGTTCTTC; CDR3: CSASWGVGGHNEQFF
V: TRBV19; size: NA; length: 13; D: NA; J: TRBJ2-5; DNA: TGTGCCAGTAGTATTGGAGGCACGGAGACCCAGTACTTC; CDR3: CASSIGGTETQYF
V: TRBV27; size: few; length: 20; D: TRBD2; J: TRBJ2-4; DNA: TGTGCCAGCAGTCGACGGACTAGCGGGACAAAACAAGGGGCCAAAAACATTCAGTACTTC; CDR3: CASSRRTSGTKQGAKNIQYF
V: TRBV7-2; size: NA; length: 15; D: NA; J: TRBJ1-1; DNA: TGTGCCAGCAGCTTATGGGGGGGCAGGAACACTGAAGCTTTCTTT; CDR3: CASSLWGGRNTEAFF
V: TRBV19; size: few; length: 13; D: TRBD1; J: TRBJ1-2; DNA: TGTGCCAGTAGTATAGATCCCCAGGGGGTATATACCTTC; CDR3: CASSIDPQGVYTF
V: TRBV4-1; size: NA; length: 14; D: NA; J: TRBJ2-7; DNA: TGCGCCAGCAGCCAAGCAACACTAGTATACGAGCAGTACTTC; CDR3: CASSQATLVYEQYF
V: TRBV19; size: once; length: 14; D: NA; J: TRBJ2-7; DNA: TGTGCCAGTAGTATAGTTGGGGCCTCCTACGAGCAGTACTTC; CDR3: CASSIVGASYEQYF
V: TRBV2; size: once; length: 14; D: TRBD1; J: TRBJ1-1; DNA: TGTGCCAGCAGTCTGGGACAGGGGAGCACTGAAGCTTTCTTT; CDR3: CASSLGQGSTEAFF
V: TRBV6-5; size: NA; length: 15; D: NA; J: TRBJ1-5; DNA: TGTGCCAGCAGTTACTCGGGGGGGGACAATCAGCCCCAGCATTTT; CDR3: CASSYSGGDNQPQHF
V: TRBV7-7; size: once; length: 15; D: NA; J: TRBJ2-5; DNA: TGTGCCAGCAGCTTAGCAACAGGGAGTGGAGAGACCCAGTACTTC; CDR3: CASSLATGSGETQYF
V: TRBV9; size: few; length: 18; D: TRBD2; J: TRBJ2-1; DNA: TGTGCCAGCAGCGTAGAGGGGGGACTAGCGGGAGTTTACAATGAGCAGTTCTTC; CDR3: CASSVEGGLAGVYNEQFF
V: TRBV2; size: NA; length: 16; D: NA; J: TRBJ1-2; DNA: TGTGCCAGCAGACATAACAGGGAAACGGGGCCCTATGGCTACACCTTC; CDR3: CASRHNRETGPYGYTF
V: TRBV2; size: once; length: 15; D: NA; J: TRBJ1-5; DNA: TGTGCCAGCAGTGTTTCACCCGGGGGTGGTCAGCCCCAGCATTTT; CDR3: CASSVSPGGGQPQHF
V: TRBV18; size: NA; length: 16; D: NA; J: TRBJ2-7; DNA: TGTGCCAGCTCACCTCTTTCTGTCTGGACTGACTACGAGCAGTACTTC; CDR3: CASSPLSVWTDYEQYF
V: TRBV5-4; size: once; length: 15; D: NA; J: TRBJ1-2; DNA: TGTGCCAGCAGCTTGGGGCAGGGACATAACTATGGCTACACCTTC; CDR3: CASSLGQGHNYGYTF
V: TRBV7-9; size: NA; length: 13; D: NA; J: TRBJ1-5; DNA: TGTGCCAGCAGCTTAGGAGGGAGCCAGCCCCAGCATTTT; CDR3: CASSLGGSQPQHF
V: TRBV4-1; size: NA; length: 14; D: NA; J: TRBJ1-5; DNA: TGCGCCAGCAGCCAAGAGGTGTTACAGCAAGCCCAGCATTTT; CDR3: CASSQEVLQQAQHF
V: TRBV5-1; size: few; length: 15; D: TRBD1; J: TRBJ2-1; DNA: TGCGCCAGCAGCCTGGGGACAGAGTCCTACAATGAGCAGTTCTTC; CDR3: CASSLGTESYNEQFF
V: TRBV30; size: NA; length: 13; D: NA; J: TRBJ1-6; DNA: TGTGCCTGGAGTGTAGGAGGGGTCGCACCCCTCCACTTT; CDR3: CAWSVGGVAPLHF
V: TRBV4-2; size: NA; length: 16; D: TRBD1; J: TRBJ1-1; DNA: TGTGCCAGCAGCCACCTAACTTCGACAGGGAGGACTGAAGCTTTCTTT; CDR3: CASSHLTSTGRTEAFF
V: TRBV28; size: NA; length: 11; D: NA; J: TRBJ1-2; DNA: TGTGCCAGCAGTTCCCTTGAGGGCTACACCTTC; CDR3: CASSSLEGYTF